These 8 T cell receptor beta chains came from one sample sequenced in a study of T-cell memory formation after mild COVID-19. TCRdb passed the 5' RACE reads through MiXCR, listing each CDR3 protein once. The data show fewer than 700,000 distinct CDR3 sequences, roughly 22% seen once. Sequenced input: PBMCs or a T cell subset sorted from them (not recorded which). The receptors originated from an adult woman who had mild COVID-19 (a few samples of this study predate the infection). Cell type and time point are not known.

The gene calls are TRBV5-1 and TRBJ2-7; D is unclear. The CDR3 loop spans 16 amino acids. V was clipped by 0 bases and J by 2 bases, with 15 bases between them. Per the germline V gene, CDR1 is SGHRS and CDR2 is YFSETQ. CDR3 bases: TGCGCCAGCAGCTTGGAGTACAACGCGAGAGCCTACGAGCAGTACTTC. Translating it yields CASSLEYNARAYEQYF.

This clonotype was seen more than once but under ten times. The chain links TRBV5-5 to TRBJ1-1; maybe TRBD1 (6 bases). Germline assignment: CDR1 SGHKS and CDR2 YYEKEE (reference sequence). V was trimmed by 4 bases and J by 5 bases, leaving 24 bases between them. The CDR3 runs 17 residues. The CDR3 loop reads CASSRAVGGAVWTEAFF. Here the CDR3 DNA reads TGTGCCAGCAGCCGCGCCGTAGGGGGGGCAGTATGGACTGAAGCTTTCTTT.

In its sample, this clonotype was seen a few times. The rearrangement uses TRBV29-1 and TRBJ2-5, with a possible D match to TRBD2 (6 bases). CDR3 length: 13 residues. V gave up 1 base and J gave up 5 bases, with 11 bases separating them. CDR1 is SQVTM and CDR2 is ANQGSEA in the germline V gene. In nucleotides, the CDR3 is TGCAGCGTTGAAGGGGGAGGTGGTGAGACCCAGTACTTC. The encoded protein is CSVEGGGGETQYF.

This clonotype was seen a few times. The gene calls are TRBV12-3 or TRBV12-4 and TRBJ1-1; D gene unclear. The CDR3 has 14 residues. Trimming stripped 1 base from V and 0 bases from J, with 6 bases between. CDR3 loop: CASSLGRVNTEAFF. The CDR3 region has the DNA TGTGCCAGCAGTTTAGGCCGGGTGAACACTGAAGCTTTCTTT.

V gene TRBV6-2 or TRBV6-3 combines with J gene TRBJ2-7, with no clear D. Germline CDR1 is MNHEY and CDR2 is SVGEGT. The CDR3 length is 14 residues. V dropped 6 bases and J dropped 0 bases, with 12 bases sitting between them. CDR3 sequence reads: CASSPFGVSYEQYF. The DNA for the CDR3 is TGTGCCAGCAGCCCCTTTGGAGTCTCCTACGAGCAGTACTTC.

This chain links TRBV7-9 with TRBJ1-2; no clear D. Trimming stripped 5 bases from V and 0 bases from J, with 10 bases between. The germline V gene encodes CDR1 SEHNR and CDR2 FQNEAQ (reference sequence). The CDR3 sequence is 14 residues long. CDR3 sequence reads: CASSQHNPNYGYTF. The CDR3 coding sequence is TGTGCCAGCAGCCAACATAACCCTAACTATGGCTACACCTTC.

The CDR3 bases are TGTGCCAGCAGCTTATGGGGACGCGGGGGCCCAACTTTTAGCACAGATACGCAGTATTTT. Protein sequence: CASSLWGRGGPTFSTDTQYF. The V call is TRBV7-6, the J call TRBJ2-3; maybe TRBD2 (7 bases). CDR1 and CDR2 from the germline V gene are SGHVS and FNYEAQ. The CDR3 is made up of 20 amino acids. The V end was cut by 2 bases, the J end by 0 bases, with 24 bases between.

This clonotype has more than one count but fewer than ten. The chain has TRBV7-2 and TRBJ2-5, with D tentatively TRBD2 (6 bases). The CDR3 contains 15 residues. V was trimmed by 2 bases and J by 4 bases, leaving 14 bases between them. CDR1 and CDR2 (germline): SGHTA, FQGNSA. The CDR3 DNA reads TGTGCCAGCAGCTTAAGAGGGACTCCACCAGAGACCCAGTACTTC. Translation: CASSLRGTPPETQYF.